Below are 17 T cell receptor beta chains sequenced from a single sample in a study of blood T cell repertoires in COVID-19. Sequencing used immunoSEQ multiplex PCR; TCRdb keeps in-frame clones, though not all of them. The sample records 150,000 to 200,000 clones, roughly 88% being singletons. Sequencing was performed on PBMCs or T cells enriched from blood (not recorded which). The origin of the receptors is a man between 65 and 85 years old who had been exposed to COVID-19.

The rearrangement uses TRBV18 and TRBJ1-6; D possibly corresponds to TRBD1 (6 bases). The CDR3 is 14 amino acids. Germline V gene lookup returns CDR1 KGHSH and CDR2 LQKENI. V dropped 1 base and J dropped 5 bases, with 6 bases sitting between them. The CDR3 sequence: CASSPQGDNSPLHF. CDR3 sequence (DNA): TGTGCCAGCTCACCACAGGGGGATAATTCACCCCTCCACTTT.

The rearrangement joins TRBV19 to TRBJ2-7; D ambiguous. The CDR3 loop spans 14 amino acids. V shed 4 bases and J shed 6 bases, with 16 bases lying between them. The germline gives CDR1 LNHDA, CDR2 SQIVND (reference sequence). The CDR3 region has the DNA TGTGCCAGTAGTAGCTACCTCCTGGTATCCGAGCAGTACTTC. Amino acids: CASSSYLLVSEQYF.

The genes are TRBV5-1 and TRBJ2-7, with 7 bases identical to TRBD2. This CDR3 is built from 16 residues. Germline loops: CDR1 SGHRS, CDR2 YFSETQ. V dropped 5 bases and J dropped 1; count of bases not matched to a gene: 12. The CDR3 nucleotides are TGCGCCAGCAGATTAGCTGTGCGGCGGGAGTCCTACGAGCAGTACTTC. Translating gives CASRLAVRRESYEQYF.

The chain's CDR3 is CASSPGLERNQPQHF. CDR3 coding DNA: TGTGCCAGCAGCCCGGGACTCGAGCGCAATCAGCCCCAGCATTTT. The genes are TRBV7-9 and TRBJ1-5, with D tentatively TRBD1 (5 bases). The CDR3 loop spans 15 amino acids. The V gene lost 5 bases and the J gene lost 2 bases, with 13 bases spanning the gap. CDR1 and CDR2 (germline): SEHNR, FQNEAQ (reference sequence).

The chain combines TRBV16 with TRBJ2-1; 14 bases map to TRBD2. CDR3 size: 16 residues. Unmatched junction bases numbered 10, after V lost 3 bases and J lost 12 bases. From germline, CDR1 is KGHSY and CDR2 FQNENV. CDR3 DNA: TGTGCCAGCAGCCATACCGGGACTAGCGGGAGTTCAGGGCAGTTCTTC. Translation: CASSHTGTSGSSGQFF.

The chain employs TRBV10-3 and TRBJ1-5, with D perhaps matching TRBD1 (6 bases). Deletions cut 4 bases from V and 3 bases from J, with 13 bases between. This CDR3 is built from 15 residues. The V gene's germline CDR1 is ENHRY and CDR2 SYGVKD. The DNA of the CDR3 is TGTGCCATCAGTGGGGACGGGGGGGCCAATCAGCCCCAGCATTTT. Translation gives CAISGDGGANQPQHF.

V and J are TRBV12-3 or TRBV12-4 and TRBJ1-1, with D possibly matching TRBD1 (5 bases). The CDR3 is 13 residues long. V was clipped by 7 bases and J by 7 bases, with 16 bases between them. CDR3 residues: CASKGRPRGEAFF. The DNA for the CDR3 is TGTGCCAGCAAGGGGCGCCCTCGCGGTGAAGCTTTCTTT.

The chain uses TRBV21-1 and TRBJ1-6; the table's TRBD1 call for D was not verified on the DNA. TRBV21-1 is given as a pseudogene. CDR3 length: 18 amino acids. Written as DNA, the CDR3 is TGTGCCAGCAGCTCACCAGACGAGGACAGCTCCTATAATTCACCCCTCCACTTT. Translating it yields CASSSPDEDSSYNSPLHF.

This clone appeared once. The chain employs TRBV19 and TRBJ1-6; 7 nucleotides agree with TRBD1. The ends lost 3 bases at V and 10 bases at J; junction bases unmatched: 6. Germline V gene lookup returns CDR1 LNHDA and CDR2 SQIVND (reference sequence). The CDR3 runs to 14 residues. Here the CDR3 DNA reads TGTGCCAGTAGTATTGCGCAGGGGGGCTCACCCCTCCACTTT. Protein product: CASSIAQGGSPLHF.

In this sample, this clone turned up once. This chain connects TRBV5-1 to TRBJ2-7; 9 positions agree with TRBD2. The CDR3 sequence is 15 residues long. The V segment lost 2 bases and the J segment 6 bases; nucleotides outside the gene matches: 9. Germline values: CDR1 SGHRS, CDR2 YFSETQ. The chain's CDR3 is CASSFLAGGPAEQYF. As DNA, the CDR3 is TGCGCCAGCAGCTTTTTGGCGGGAGGGCCGGCCGAGCAGTACTTC.

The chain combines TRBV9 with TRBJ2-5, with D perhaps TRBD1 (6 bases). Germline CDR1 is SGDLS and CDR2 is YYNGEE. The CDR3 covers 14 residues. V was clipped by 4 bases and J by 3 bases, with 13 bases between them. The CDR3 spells CASSLYRDKETQYF. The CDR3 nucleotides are TGTGCCAGCAGCTTATACAGGGATAAAGAGACCCAGTACTTC.

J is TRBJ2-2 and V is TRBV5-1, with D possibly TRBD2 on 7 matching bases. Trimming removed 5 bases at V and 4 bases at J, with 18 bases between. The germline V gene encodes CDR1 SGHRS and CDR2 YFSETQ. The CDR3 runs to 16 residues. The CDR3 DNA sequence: TGCGCCAGCAGTCCCACGGGGGGCGTTGGCACCGGGGAGCTGTTTTTT. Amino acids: CASSPTGGVGTGELFF.

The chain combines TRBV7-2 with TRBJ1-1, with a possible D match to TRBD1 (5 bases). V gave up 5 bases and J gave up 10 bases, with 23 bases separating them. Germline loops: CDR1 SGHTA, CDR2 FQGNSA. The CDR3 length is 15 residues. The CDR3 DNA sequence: TGTGCCAGCAGCATGTACCGGGACTCCCGGACGGGAGCTTTCTTT. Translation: CASSMYRDSRTGAFF.

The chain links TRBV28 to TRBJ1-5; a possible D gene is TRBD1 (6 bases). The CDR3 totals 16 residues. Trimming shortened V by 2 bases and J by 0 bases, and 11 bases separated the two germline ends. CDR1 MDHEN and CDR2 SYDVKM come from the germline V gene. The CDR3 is CASSLIGGVSNQPQHF. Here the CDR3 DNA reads TGTGCCAGCAGTTTAATTGGGGGCGTTAGCAATCAGCCCCAGCATTTT.

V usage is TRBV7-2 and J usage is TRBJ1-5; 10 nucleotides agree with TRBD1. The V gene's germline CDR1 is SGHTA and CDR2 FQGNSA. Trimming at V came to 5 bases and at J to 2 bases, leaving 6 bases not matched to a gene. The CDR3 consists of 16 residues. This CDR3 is CASSPGQGLRNQPQHF. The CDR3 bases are TGTGCCAGCAGCCCGGGACAGGGGTTGCGCAATCAGCCCCAGCATTTT.

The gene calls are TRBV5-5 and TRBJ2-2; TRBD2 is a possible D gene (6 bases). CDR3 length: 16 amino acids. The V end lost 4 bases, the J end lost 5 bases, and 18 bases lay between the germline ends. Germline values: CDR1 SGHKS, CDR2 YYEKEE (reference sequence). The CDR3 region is CASSTLGGDITGELFF. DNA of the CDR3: TGTGCCAGCAGCACCCTGGGGGGAGACATAACCGGGGAGCTGTTTTTT.

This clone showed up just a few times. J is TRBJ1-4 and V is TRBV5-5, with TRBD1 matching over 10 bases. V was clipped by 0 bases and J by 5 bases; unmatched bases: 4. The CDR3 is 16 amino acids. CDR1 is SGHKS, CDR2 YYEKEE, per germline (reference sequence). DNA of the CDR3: TGTGCCAGCAGCTTGGGACAGGGGGCGCCCAATGAAAAACTGTTTTTT. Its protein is CASSLGQGAPNEKLFF.